This entry describes one T cell receptor (beta chain). The antigen it binds to is not known. The junction and the germline gene differ at one end; a read error may be behind it. From its cysteine to its phenylalanine, the CDR3 spans 14 amino acids. The read is trimmed to its CDR3 DNA, 42 bases read in frame from base 1. Taken from the germline V gene, the CDR1 and CDR2 loops are LGHNA and YSLEER. Blood RNA was extracted from unsorted whole blood using TRIzol reagent, and germline DNA was obtained with the DNeasy Blood & Tissue kit. At the time of sampling, the patients were treatment-naive and had chronic HBV infection. Before surgery, 3.5 to 4 milliliters of peripheral blood were drawn into K2EDTA tubes. The data derive from a study of tumor-infiltrating lymphocytes in primary liver carcinoma (dated 2017 in TCRdb). At the level of the whole study: Between November 2015 and early 2016, about 5 patients in China with histopathologically diagnosed primary liver carcinoma had their tumors surgically resected. A total of roughly 35 specimens from 5 patients, comprising 25 or so tumor regions, 5 adjacent noncancerous liver tissues and 5 peripheral blood samples, were covered by TCRbeta repertoire sequencing. Tumors of the five patients were stage T1-T3 N0M0 with maximum diameters of about 4.2 to 11 cm. Samples yielded roughly 3.65 to 7.5 million productive TCRbeta reads; read depth did not differ significantly between tissue types. Technical replicate repertoires showed high reproducibility, with mean shared-clone rates roughly 0.87 and correlation coefficients above 0.95. Of the five patients, three men and two women aged 30 to 69 years, four had hepatocellular carcinoma and one had combined HCC and intrahepatic cholangiocarcinoma. TCRbeta repertoire sequencing, expression microarrays and whole-exome sequencing were combined in the study across five regions of each liver tumor, with adjacent normal tissue and blood also included. Overall results and qualifications from the work: Repertoire overlap was found to be higher between tumor regions (mean approximately 35%) than between tumor-adjacent (around 17%) or tumor-blood (approximately 15%) pairs, consistent with antigen-driven expansion. Because only the TCR beta chain was sequenced and unpaired alpha chains were not captured, true repertoire diversity is likely underestimated. Compared with blood, tumors had a significantly larger share of the repertoire taken up by the top 250 clones (p = 0.039). Bulk unsorted samples precluded comparing CD4+ and CD8+ T cell repertoires. Only a few patients were included in the study, and the authors note that the findings should be validated in a larger study.

TCRbeta-specific cDNA was reverse-transcribed from 500 ng total RNA using a constant-region primer and ProtoScript II reverse transcriptase. The TCRbeta libraries were prepared through three rounds of nested multiplex PCR following a slightly modified ARM-PCR procedure. The first two PCR rounds used multiplex TRBV1-TRBV30 forward primers with a Cbeta reverse primer, each for about 9 cycles. A final 25-cycle PCR with Deep VentR polymerase added sample barcodes and Illumina adapters. Before sequencing, amplicons of 200-500 bp were purified from gel using a QIAquick gel extraction kit. An Illumina HiSeq 2500 was used to sequence the TCRbeta amplicons, generating 250-bp paired-end reads. As for the original processing: Reads were quality-trimmed with Trimmomatic v0.33, and paired reads were merged with FLASH v1.2.11 to recover full CDR3 sequences. MiGEC v1.2.1b assigned V, D and J germline segments to the rearranged TCRbeta sequences. Clonotype statistics, along with Shannon-Wiener diversity indices, were calculated using VDJtools v1.0.0. Except for diversity analysis, only each sample's 250 most abundant clonotypes were used in subsequent analyses to reduce sampling bias. TCRdb reworked the public reads: Q25 trimming with fastp, MiXCR clone assembly, productive beta chains retained. Entries are consolidated by CDR3 protein sequence, retaining the most common genes and DNA. TCRdb assigned the V and J calls; the authors' analysis was not used. Recorded for this sample are a few hundred thousand distinct CDR3 sequences; 45% to 70% of them occurred a single time. About 15% of the sample is in the top ten clones.

This TCR came from a woman aged 30 to 39 with primary liver carcinoma and hepatitis B virus infection. Sequenced material: peripheral blood. The chain is made from TRBV4-3 and TRBJ2-7; 10 middle bases align to TRBD2. The CDR3 protein sequence reads: CASSPTSGSYKQYF. The nucleotide sequence is TGCGCCAGCAGCCCGACTAGCGGGTCCTACAAGCAGTACTTC.